This record covers a single TCR beta chain. These data belong to a study of OX40 agonist ivuxolimab in advanced cancers. Data came from immunoSEQ multiplex PCR; TCRdb stores just in-frame clones and leaves some out. The sample records roughly 11,000 clones, 75% to 90% being singletons. Trimming left V 3 bases short and J 4 bases short, with 13 bases between. From germline, CDR1 is SGHNT and CDR2 YENEEA. The CDR3 has 14 amino acids. The sequence was collected from an adult with an advanced solid tumor such as melanoma, head and neck, liver or kidney cancer. Sample: CD4+ or CD8+ T cells sorted from blood, taken in a trial of the OX40 agonist ivuxolimab. The chain recombines TRBV11-3 with TRBJ2-7; unclear D gene. This CDR3 reads CASSFGDKLYEQYF. DNA of the CDR3: TGTGCCAGCAGCTTTGGAGACAAGTTGTACGAGCAGTACTTC.